This T cell receptor (beta chain) is drawn from a study of glioma-infiltrating T cells after dendritic cell vaccination. As for the study in general: Between the early 2000s and the early 2010s, patients got autologous tumor lysate-pulsed dendritic cell vaccines.

CDR1 and CDR2 from the germline V gene are SGHVS and FNYEAQ. Unmatched junction bases numbered 4, after V lost 5 bases and J lost 0 bases. The CDR3 covers 14 residues. In its sample, this clone was seen a few times. Documented time point: after dendritic cell vaccination, including at tumor progression/relapse. Amplification used 60 V beta primers and 13 J beta primers. Method: immunoSEQ multiplex PCR; TCRdb's copy keeps in-frame clones and lacks some. The sample holds approximately 93,000 clones, 85% seen once. The sample consisted of blood, taken after dendritic cell vaccination. This chain connects TRBV7-6 to TRBJ2-7, with 7 nucleotides matching TRBD1. This TCR was recovered from a human donor with glioblastoma. The CDR3 region is CASSRDSGSYEQYF. CDR3 nucleotides: TGTGCCAGCAGCCGGGACAGCGGCTCCTACGAGCAGTACTTC.